The 6 T cell receptor beta chains reported below all come from one sample, sequenced in a study of response to subunit inactivated influenza vaccine. TCRdb re-called the RT-PCR reads through MiXCR, storing one row per CDR3 protein. Of just under 550,000 distinct CDR3 sequences in the sample, 20% to 25% were seen once. The data were also submitted as part of a second study, on T cells expressing NK-cell markers. From that report: TCR beta libraries carry UMIs added by 5'RACE template switching.

This sample comprised CD4+ T cells sorted from PBMCs, obtained roughly 13 days after vaccination. The receptors originated from a middle-aged man who received an inactivated influenza vaccine.

This clonotype appeared many times. The chain carries TRBV5-1 and TRBJ2-7; D is unresolved. This CDR3 contains 15 residues. The germline CDR1 and CDR2 sequences are SGHRS and YFSETQ. V was cut by 1 base and J by 4 bases, with 15 bases left in between. The CDR3 coding sequence is TGCGCCAGCAGCTTGCAAGGAGACACGCTTTACGAGCAGTACTTC. Amino acids: CASSLQGDTLYEQYF.

This clonotype was seen ten or more times. The rearrangement joins TRBV12-3 or TRBV12-4 to TRBJ2-7; D gene unclear. The CDR3 consists of 13 residues. V was pared by 2 bases and J by 3 bases, with 8 bases between. CDR3 amino acids: CASSLQRSYEQYF. CDR3 DNA: TGTGCCAGCAGTTTACAGCGAAGCTACGAGCAGTACTTC.

This chain uses TRBV5-1 with TRBJ1-5; D is undetermined. Trimming removed 0 bases from V and 3 bases from J, with 10 bases in between. CDR1 and CDR2 from the germline V gene are SGHRS and YFSETQ. The CDR3 length is 15 residues. Here the CDR3 reads CASSLDGFHNQPQHF. CDR3 nucleotide sequence: TGCGCCAGCAGCTTGGATGGATTCCACAATCAGCCCCAGCATTTT. Based on the CDR3 plus reference TRBV5-1 and TRBJ1-5, the full variable domain is KAGVTQTPRYLIKTRGQQVTLSCSPISGHRSVSWYQQTPGQGLQFLFEYFSETQRNKGNFPGRFSGRQFSNSRSEMNVSTLELGDSALYLCASSLDGFHNQPQHFGDGTRLSIL.

CDR3 protein: CSARDPYRNQPQHF. The CDR3 coding sequence is TGCAGTGCTAGAGATCCCTACCGAAATCAGCCCCAGCATTTT. This chain joins TRBV20-1 and TRBJ1-5; D not certain. Germline CDR1 is DFQATT and CDR2 is SNEGSKA (reference sequence). Trimming took 0 bases from V and 4 from J, leaving 10 bases between them. This CDR3 is built from 14 residues.

Here the CDR3 reads CSPWASGKETQYF. The CDR3 DNA is TGCAGTCCTTGGGCTAGCGGGAAAGAGACCCAGTACTTC. The genes are TRBV20-1 and TRBJ2-5; TRBD2 matches at 9 bases. The germline V gene encodes CDR1 DFQATT and CDR2 SNEGSKA (reference sequence). The CDR3 length is 13 residues. J was trimmed by 3 bases and V by 8 bases; bases with no gene match: 7.

This chain links TRBV13 with TRBJ1-4; D unresolved. This CDR3 spans 16 amino acids. Germline assignment: CDR1 PRHDT and CDR2 FYEKMQ (reference sequence). V was clipped by 4 bases and J by 8 bases, with 20 bases between them. The CDR3 region is CASSSSPGQRGEKLFF. CDR3 nucleotide sequence: TGTGCCAGCAGCTCCTCTCCGGGTCAAAGAGGGGAAAAACTGTTTTTT.